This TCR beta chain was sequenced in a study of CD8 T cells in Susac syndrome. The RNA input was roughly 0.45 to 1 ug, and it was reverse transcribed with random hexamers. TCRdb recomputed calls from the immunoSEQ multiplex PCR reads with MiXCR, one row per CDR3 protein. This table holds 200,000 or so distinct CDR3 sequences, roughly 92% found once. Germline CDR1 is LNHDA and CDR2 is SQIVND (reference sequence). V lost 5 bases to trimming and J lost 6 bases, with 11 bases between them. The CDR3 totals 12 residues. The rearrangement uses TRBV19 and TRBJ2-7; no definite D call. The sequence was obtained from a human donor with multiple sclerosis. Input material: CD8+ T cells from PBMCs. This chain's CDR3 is CASSPRLGEQYF. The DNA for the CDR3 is TGTGCCAGTAGTCCCCGGCTGGGCGAGCAGTACTTC.